The clone carrying this T cell receptor (beta chain) was picked up a small number of times. Its specificity is not known. This specimen comes from a study of CD8 T cells in ankylosing spondylitis. Points from the study as a whole: Disease-associated clones were reportedly significantly overrepresented in matched ankylosing spondylitis synovial fluid. Among TCR beta sequences, a motif of roughly 8 highly homologous variants appeared characteristic of ankylosing spondylitis blood. Disease-associated clonotypes exhibited CD8+ identity and were relatively infrequent in peripheral blood.

Germline assignment: CDR1 SGHTA and CDR2 FQGNSA. With 4 bases removed from V and 5 bases from J, the gap between germline ends came to 9 bases. The CDR3 is made up of 12 amino acids. The authors made TCR beta libraries by quantitative 5'-RACE with molecular barcodes. TCRdb re-called the 5' RACE reads through MiXCR, storing one row per CDR3 protein. The table includes some 270,000 distinct CDR3 sequences, 30% to 40% detected once. The receptor comes from a male donor with ankylosing spondylitis or in good health (not recorded which). Input material: blood, either unsorted or a sorted T cell fraction (not recorded which). V and J are TRBV7-2 and TRBJ2-7; D possibly corresponds to TRBD1 (6 bases). DNA of the CDR3: TGTGCCAGCAGCTCGCACAGGGACGAGCAGTACTTC. Protein sequence: CASSSHRDEQYF.